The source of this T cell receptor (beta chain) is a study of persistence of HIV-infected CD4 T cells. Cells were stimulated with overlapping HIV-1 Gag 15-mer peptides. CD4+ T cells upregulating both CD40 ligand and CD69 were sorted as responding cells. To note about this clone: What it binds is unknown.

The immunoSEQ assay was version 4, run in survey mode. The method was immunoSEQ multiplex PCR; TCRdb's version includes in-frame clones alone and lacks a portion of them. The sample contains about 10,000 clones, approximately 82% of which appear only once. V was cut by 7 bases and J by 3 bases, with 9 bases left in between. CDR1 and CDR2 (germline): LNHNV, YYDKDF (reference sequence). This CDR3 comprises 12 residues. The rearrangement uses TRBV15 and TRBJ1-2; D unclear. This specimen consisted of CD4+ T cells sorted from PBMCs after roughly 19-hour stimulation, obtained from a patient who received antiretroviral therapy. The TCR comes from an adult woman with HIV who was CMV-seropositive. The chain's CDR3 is CATTAAHYGYTF. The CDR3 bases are TGTGCCACCACCGCAGCCCACTATGGCTACACCTTC.